This TCR beta chain was sequenced during a study of shared clonotypes between healthy human individuals. Study context: CD4 naive and CD4 memory each took three plates per donor, while CD8 naive took two and CD8 memory one. Notes on the study in general: A limitation of the genetic and exposure-history diversity represented arose from few donors. Generally, estimated richness proved larger in naive subsets than it did in memory subsets. The study sampled only blood, and tissue repertoires likely differ.

Worth noting for this clone: What it recognizes is unknown.

This CDR3 spans 12 amino acids. CDR1 and CDR2 from the germline V gene are MDHEN and SYDVKM. The V gene lost 6 bases and the J gene lost 12 bases, with 14 bases spanning the gap. Generated by immunoSEQ multiplex PCR, the TCRdb table keeps only in-frame clones and is missing some. The sample has approximately 2.1 million clones; 93% are singletons. J is TRBJ1-4 and V is TRBV28, with D perhaps TRBD1 (5 bases). Sequenced input: naive CD4+ T cells from PBMCs. The subset was: CD45RA+ positively selected. This clonotype was obtained from a man younger than 35 in good health. Some clones in this sample may be carry-over from other donors' samples. The CDR3 region is CASSQGAGELFF. Written as DNA, the CDR3 is TGTGCCAGCAGCCAAGGGGCGGGGGAACTGTTTTTT. Complete variable domain (other parts from reference TRBV28 and TRBJ1-4): DVKVTQSSRYLVKRTGEKVFLECVQDMDHENMFWYRQDPGLGLRLIYFSYDVKMKEKGDIPEGYSVSREKKERFSLILESASTNQTSMYLCASSQGAGELFFGSGTQLSVL.